This T cell receptor (beta chain) originates from a study of T cell responses to AZD1222 COVID-19 vaccine. Findings and limits, study-wide: Baseline antibody screening turned up just a handful of seropositive AZD1222 recipients.

Only in-frame clones appear in the TCRdb table, and some are missing; sequencing was by immunoSEQ multiplex PCR. The sample has 43,000 or so clones; about 90% are singletons. Unmatched junction bases numbered 10, after V lost 2 bases and J lost 2 bases. Germline values: CDR1 LGHNA, CDR2 YSLEER. This CDR3 region has 17 residues. Second-dose timings of about 4 or about 12 weeks were pooled. Notes on this clone: Its antigen is still unknown.

The material was peripheral blood, obtained 28 days after the second AZD1222 dose. This TCR came from an adult who received the AZD1222 COVID-19 vaccine. V and J are TRBV4-3 and TRBJ2-3, with 7 nucleotides matching TRBD2. CDR3: CASSQTGLADLTDTQYF. The CDR3 DNA sequence: TGCGCCAGCAGCCAAACGGGTCTAGCGGACCTCACAGATACGCAGTATTTT.